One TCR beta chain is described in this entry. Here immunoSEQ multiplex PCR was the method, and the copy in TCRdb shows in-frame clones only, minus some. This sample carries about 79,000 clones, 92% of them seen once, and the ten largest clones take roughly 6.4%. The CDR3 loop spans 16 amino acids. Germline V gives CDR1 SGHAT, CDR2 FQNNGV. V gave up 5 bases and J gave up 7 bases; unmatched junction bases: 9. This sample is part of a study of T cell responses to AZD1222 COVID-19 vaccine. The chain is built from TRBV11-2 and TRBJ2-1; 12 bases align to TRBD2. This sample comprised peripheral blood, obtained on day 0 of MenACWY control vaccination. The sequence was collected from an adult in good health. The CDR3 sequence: CASSAQTSGSGNEQFF. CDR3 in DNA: TGTGCCAGCAGCGCACAGACTAGCGGGAGTGGAAATGAGCAGTTCTTC. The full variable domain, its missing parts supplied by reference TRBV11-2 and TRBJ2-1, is EAGVAQSPRYKIIEKRQSVAFWCNPISGHATLYWYQQILGQGPKLLIQFQNNGVVDDSQLPKDRFSAERLKGVDSTLKIQPAKLEDSAVYLCASSAQTSGSGNEQFFGPGTRLTVL.